This TCR beta chain was recovered during a study of CD8 T cells in ankylosing spondylitis. V was pared by 6 bases and J by 3 bases, with 16 bases of the junction left unmatched. The germline CDR1 and CDR2 sequences are ENHRY and SYGVKD. The CDR3 is 18 residues long. TCRdb recomputed calls from the 5' RACE reads with MiXCR, one row per CDR3 protein. This repertoire shows under 200,000 distinct CDR3 sequences, approximately 10% found once; its top ten account for 25% to 30%. This clonotype was counted a few times. The V call is TRBV10-3, the J call TRBJ1-4, with 7 bases matching TRBD1. The sequenced sample consisted of blood, either unsorted or a sorted T cell fraction (not recorded which). The receptor comes from a male donor with ankylosing spondylitis or in good health (not recorded which). CDR3 in amino acids: CAIRLKRTGVIANEKLFF. CDR3 bases: TGTGCCATCAGGCTAAAGCGGACAGGAGTTATAGCTAATGAAAAACTGTTTTTT.